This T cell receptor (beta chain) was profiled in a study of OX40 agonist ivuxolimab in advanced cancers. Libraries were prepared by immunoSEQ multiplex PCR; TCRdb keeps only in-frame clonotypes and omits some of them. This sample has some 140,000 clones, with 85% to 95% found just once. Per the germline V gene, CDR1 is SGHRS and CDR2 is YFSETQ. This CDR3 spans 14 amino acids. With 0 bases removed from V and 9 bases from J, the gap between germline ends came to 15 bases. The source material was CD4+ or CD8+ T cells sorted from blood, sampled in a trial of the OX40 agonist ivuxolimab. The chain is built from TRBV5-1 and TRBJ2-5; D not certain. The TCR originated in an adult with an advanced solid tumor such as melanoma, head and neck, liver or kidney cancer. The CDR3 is CASSLGSPAMAQYF. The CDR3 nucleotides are TGCGCCAGCAGCTTGGGAAGCCCGGCCATGGCCCAGTACTTC.